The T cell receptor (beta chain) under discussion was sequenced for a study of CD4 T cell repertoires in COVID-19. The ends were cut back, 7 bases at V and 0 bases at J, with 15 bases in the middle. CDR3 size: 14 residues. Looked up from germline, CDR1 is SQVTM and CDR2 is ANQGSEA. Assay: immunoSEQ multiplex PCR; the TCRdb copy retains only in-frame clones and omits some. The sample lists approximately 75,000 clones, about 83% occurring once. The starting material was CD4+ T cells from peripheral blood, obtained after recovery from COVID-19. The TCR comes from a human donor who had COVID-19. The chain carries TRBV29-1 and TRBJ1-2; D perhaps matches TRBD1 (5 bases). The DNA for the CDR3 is TGCAGCGCCGGAGCCCGGGGCCCTAACTATGGCTACACCTTC. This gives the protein CSAGARGPNYGYTF.